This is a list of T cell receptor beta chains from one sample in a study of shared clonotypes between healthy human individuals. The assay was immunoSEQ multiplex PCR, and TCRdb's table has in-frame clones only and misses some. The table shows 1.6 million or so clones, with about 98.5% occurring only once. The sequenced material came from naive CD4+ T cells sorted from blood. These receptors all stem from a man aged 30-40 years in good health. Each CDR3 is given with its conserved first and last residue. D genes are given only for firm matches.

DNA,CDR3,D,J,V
TGTGCCAGCAATGGGGCGAACACCGGGGAGCTGTTTTTT,CASNGANTGELFF,-,TRBJ2-2,TRBV2
TGTGCCAGCAGCCAAGATGCGTTGAGGGGCAATCAGCCCCAGCATTTT,CASSQDALRGNQPQHF,-,TRBJ1-5,TRBV4-2
TGCAGCGTTCCCCTAACTCCGGCAGGGGGCATGAATGAGCAGTTCTTC,CSVPLTPAGGMNEQFF,TRBD1,TRBJ2-1,TRBV29-1
TGTGCCAGCAGCAACCGGGACTTCTACGAGCAGTACTTC,CASSNRDFYEQYF,-,TRBJ2-7,TRBV7-8
TGTGCCAGCACCCCAGGCCCAGGGTTTGTCGGTGAGCAGTTCTTC,CASTPGPGFVGEQFF,-,TRBJ2-1,TRBV6-5
TGTGCCAGCAGCTGGGGACAGGGCGGTGGCTACACCTTC,CASSWGQGGGYTF,TRBD1,TRBJ1-2,TRBV5-8
TGTGCCAGCAGCTTAGGAAGGAGGTACAGGGCTGGGGCCAACGTCCTGACTTTC,CASSLGRRYRAGANVLTF,-,TRBJ2-6,TRBV7-8
TGTGCCAGTAGTAAGGGACAGGCGAACACCGGGGAGCTGTTTTTT,CASSKGQANTGELFF,TRBD1,TRBJ2-2,TRBV19
TGCGCCAGCAGCCAAGCGGGGGGTTTCTACGAGCAGTACTTC,CASSQAGGFYEQYF,TRBD2,TRBJ2-7,TRBV4-1
TGCGCCAGCAGCTTGGACGGGCAGGTACCGGGGGAGCAGTACTTC,CASSLDGQVPGEQYF,-,TRBJ2-7,TRBV5-1
TGTGCCAGCAGCAAAGACAGTCTTAATGAAAAACTGTTTTTT,CASSKDSLNEKLFF,-,TRBJ1-4,TRBV6-6
TGTGCCAGCAGCTTAGAGCCGGGACTCCCCTACAATGAGCAGTTCTTC,CASSLEPGLPYNEQFF,-,TRBJ2-1,TRBV11-2
TGTGCCAGCAGCCCCCGGCGGACAGATACGCAGTATTTT,CASSPRRTDTQYF,-,TRBJ2-3,TRBV5-4
TGTGCCAGCAGCTTAGGGTTACTAGGACATAACACCGGGGAGCTGTTTTTT,CASSLGLLGHNTGELFF,-,TRBJ2-2,TRBV13
TGTGCCAGTAGTCCACGGTTCGGGGGGATGAACACTGAAGCTTTCTTT,CASSPRFGGMNTEAFF,-,TRBJ1-1,TRBV19
TGTGCCAGCAGCTTATTGCCGCAGCCTAACTATGGCTACACCTTC,CASSLLPQPNYGYTF,-,TRBJ1-2,TRBV7-2
TGTGCCAGCAGTGAAACAGGGAAAGGCTATGGCTACACCTTC,CASSETGKGYGYTF,-,TRBJ1-2,TRBV6-1
TGTGCCAGCAGTGATGGTAGGGGGCTGCGCGAGCAGTACTTC,CASSDGRGLREQYF,TRBD1,TRBJ2-7,TRBV6-1
TGTGCCAGCTCACCTCTGCGGACAGGGGCCTACAATGAGCAGTTCTTC,CASSPLRTGAYNEQFF,TRBD1,TRBJ2-1,TRBV18
TGCGCCAGCAGCTACGCACCGGGACAGGGGCCCTACGAGCAGTACTTC,CASSYAPGQGPYEQYF,TRBD1,TRBJ2-7,TRBV5-1
TGTGCCAGCAGTGTCAAAGCGGGGAGTGTCTCAGATACGCAGTATTTT,CASSVKAGSVSDTQYF,TRBD2,TRBJ2-3,TRBV28
TGTGCCAGCAGTCCTCGGCTCGGGGGGGACTATGGCTACACCTTC,CASSPRLGGDYGYTF,-,TRBJ1-2,TRBV7-9
TGTGCCAGCAGTCTAGGGACGGTTGGTGGCTACACCTTC,CASSLGTVGGYTF,-,TRBJ1-2,TRBV5-5
TGTGCCAGCAGCTTAAGGGGGTCGAGCAATCAGCCCCAGCATTTT,CASSLRGSSNQPQHF,-,TRBJ1-5,TRBV7-8
TGTGCCAGCAGCTTATCCAGCGGCACAGATACGCAGTATTTT,CASSLSSGTDTQYF,-,TRBJ2-3,TRBV11-3
TGTGCCAGCAGCTCTTCCCTGGGGTTAGTAGGAGCTTTCTTT,CASSSSLGLVGAFF,-,TRBJ1-1,TRBV7-2
TGTGCCATCAGATTGGACCCTGATCAGCCCCAGCATTTT,CAIRLDPDQPQHF,-,TRBJ1-5,TRBV10-3
TGTGCCAGCAGCATGACCGGGCCCCGGACGAGGGAGCTGTTTTTT,CASSMTGPRTRELFF,-,TRBJ2-2,TRBV7-9
TGTGCCAGCCGCCCAGGGCAACTATCTGGAAACACCATATATTTT,CASRPGQLSGNTIYF,-,TRBJ1-3,TRBV6-1
TGTGCCAGCAGCCCGGATTCAGGCAATGAGCAGTTCTTC,CASSPDSGNEQFF,-,TRBJ2-1,TRBV11-2
TGTGCCAGCAAGAGGACTAGCGGGGCCAATGAGCAGTTCTTC,CASKRTSGANEQFF,TRBD2,TRBJ2-1,TRBV2
TGCGCCAGCGGCGAAACCATAGAGCCCCAGCATTTT,CASGETIEPQHF,-,TRBJ1-5,TRBV10-2
TGTGCCAGCAGTTTCGACAGGGTAGGCTATGGCTACACCTTC,CASSFDRVGYGYTF,TRBD1,TRBJ1-2,TRBV28
TGTGCCAGCAGCGCAGACAGGGTCGGCTACGAGCAGTACTTC,CASSADRVGYEQYF,TRBD1,TRBJ2-7,TRBV7-8